One and the same sample provided the 2 T cell receptor beta chains below, sequenced in a study of T cells in Graves' hyperthyroidism and ophthalmopathy. RNA transcripts yielded amplified TCR beta CDR3 regions. The HTBI set primed first-round TCR CDR3 RT-PCR. In TCRdb, the multiplex PCR reads were re-called with MiXCR into one record per CDR3 protein. The data contain around 360,000 distinct CDR3 sequences, approximately 14% of them singletons. Specimen: blood. The receptors derive from a woman aged 60-70 years with Graves' ophthalmopathy.

A few counts support this clonotype. This chain uses TRBV3-1 with TRBJ2-5; D possibly corresponds to TRBD2 (6 bases). Germline V lookup: CDR1 LGHDT, CDR2 YNNKEL (reference sequence). There are 14 residues in the CDR3. V dropped 4 bases and J dropped 6 bases, with 15 bases sitting between them. The CDR3 region is CASSPGLRDQTQYF. CDR3 coding DNA: TGTGCCAGCAGCCCGGGACTGCGCGACCAGACCCAGTACTTC.

This clonotype was detected a few times. The rearrangement joins TRBV18 to TRBJ1-4; unclear D gene. Deletions cut 6 bases from V and 8 bases from J, with 16 bases between. Germline CDR1 KGHSH, CDR2 LQKENI. The CDR3 spans 14 residues. The DNA of the CDR3 is TGTGCCAGCTCCCCGGCGCGGCTAACAGAAAAACTGTTTTTT. Amino acid sequence: CASSPARLTEKLFF. Full variable domain (remainder filled in from reference TRBV18 and TRBJ1-4): NAGVMQNPRHLVRRRGQEARLRCSPMKGHSHVYWYRQLPEEGLKFMVYLQKENIIDESGMPKERFSAEFPKEGPSILRIQQVVRGDSAAYFCASSPARLTEKLFFGSGTQLSVL.